These T cell receptor beta chains were read from a single sample in a study of OX40 agonist ivuxolimab in advanced cancers. The repertoire was sequenced with immunoSEQ multiplex PCR; TCRdb's copy has only in-frame clones and lacks some. The table lists 90,000 to 150,000 clones, over 75% of them singletons. Source: CD4+ or CD8+ T cells sorted from blood, taken in a trial of the OX40 agonist ivuxolimab. All receptors derive from an adult with an advanced solid tumor such as melanoma, head and neck, liver or kidney cancer. The CDR3 runs from the conserved cysteine through the conserved F or W. The D gene is left open where the match is weak.

TRBV19,-,TRBJ2-2,TGTGCCAGTAGTATAGCTCCGAACACCGGGGAGCTGTTTTTT,CASSIAPNTGELFF
TRBV10-1,TRBD1,TRBJ2-1,TGCGCCAGCAGTGATCAGGGGGAGTACAATGAGCAGTTCTTC,CASSDQGEYNEQFF
TRBV29-1,-,TRBJ1-3,TGCAGCGGGAGAAACTCTGGAAACACCATATATTTT,CSGRNSGNTIYF
TRBV28,TRBD1,TRBJ1-5,TGTGCCAGCAGTTTATGGGGACAGGGAAGGAGCAATCAGCCCCAGCATTTT,CASSLWGQGRSNQPQHF
TRBV4-3,-,TRBJ2-1,TGCGCCAGCAGCCCCATAACAGGGAACTACAATGAGCAGTTCTTC,CASSPITGNYNEQFF
TRBV30,TRBD1,TRBJ1-2,TGTGCCTGGAGTGTGGGTCAGGGGGGGTATGGCTACACCTTC,CAWSVGQGGYGYTF
TRBV18,-,TRBJ2-5,TGTGCCAGCTCACAGGACTTGGACTCGGGAGAGACCCAGTACTTC,CASSQDLDSGETQYF
TRBV7-9,-,TRBJ2-5,TGTGCCAGCAGCCCGGACACGGCCGAGACCCAGTACTTC,CASSPDTAETQYF
TRBV30,-,TRBJ1-4,TGTGCCTGGAGTGAGGGTACAACTAATGAAAAACTGTTTTTT,CAWSEGTTNEKLFF
TRBV27,-,TRBJ2-5,TGTGCCAGCAGTTCAGTCGGGCGGGGGCCCAGACAAGAGACCCAGTACTTC,CASSSVGRGPRQETQYF
TRBV11-2,-,TRBJ1-3,TGTGCCAGCAGCTTAGCAGGCACGTCCTCGAGCTCTGGAAACACCATATATTTT,CASSLAGTSSSSGNTIYF